The TCR beta chain under discussion was sequenced for a study of cytomegalovirus exposure and HLA in healthy donors. Findings and caveats of the study: In vitro experiments confirmed that three CMV-associated chains were specific for CMV antigens. Cytomegalovirus status, reportedly, was diagnosed with high specificity and sensitivity by the classifier.

The data were produced by immunoSEQ multiplex PCR, yet TCRdb's version contains in-frame clones alone and is incomplete. Of 150,000 or so clones listed, 85% were seen once; the top ten hold about 2%. The donors were in the approximately 120-subject validation cohort, distinct from the approximately 610-subject first cohort. As to this clone: Antigen: not known.

V was shortened by 6 bases and J by 0 bases, with 9 bases between the two germline ends. Germline values: CDR1 MNHEY, CDR2 SVGAGI. This CDR3 spans 14 amino acids. The sequenced sample was PBMCs. This chain connects TRBV6-5 to TRBJ1-3; TRBD1 might be the D (6 bases). The source of this sequence is a man aged 30 to 45 in good health and CMV-seropositive. The CDR3: CASRAGASGNTIYF. CDR3 DNA: TGTGCCAGCAGGGCAGGGGCCTCTGGAAACACCATATATTTT.